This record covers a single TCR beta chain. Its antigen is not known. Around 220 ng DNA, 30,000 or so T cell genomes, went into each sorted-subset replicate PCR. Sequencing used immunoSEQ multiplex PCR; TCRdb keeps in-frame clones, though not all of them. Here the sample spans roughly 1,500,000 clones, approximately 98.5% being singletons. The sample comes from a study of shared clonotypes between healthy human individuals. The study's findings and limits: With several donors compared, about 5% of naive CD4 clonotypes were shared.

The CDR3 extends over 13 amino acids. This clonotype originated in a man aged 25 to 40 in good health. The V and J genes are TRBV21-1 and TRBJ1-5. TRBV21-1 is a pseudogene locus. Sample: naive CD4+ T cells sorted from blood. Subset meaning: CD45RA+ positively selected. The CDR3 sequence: CASTGESNQPQHF. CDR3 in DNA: TGTGCCAGCACCGGAGAGAGCAATCAGCCCCAGCATTTT.